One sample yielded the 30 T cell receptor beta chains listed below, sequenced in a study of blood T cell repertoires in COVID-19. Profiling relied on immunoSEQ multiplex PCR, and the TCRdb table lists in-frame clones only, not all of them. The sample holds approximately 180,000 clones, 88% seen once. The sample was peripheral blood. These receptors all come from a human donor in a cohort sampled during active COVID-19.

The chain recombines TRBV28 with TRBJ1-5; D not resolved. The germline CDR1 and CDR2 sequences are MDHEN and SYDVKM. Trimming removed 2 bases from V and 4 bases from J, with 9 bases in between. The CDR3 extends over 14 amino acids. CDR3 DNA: TGTGCCAGCAGTTTAGGGGAGGTGAATCAGCCCCAGCATTTT. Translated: CASSLGEVNQPQHF.

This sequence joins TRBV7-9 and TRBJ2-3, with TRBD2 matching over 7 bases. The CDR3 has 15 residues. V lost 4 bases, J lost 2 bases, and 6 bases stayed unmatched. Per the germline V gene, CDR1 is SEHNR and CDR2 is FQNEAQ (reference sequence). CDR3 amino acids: CASSSSGLNTDTQYF. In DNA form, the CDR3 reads TGTGCCAGCAGCTCGTCGGGACTAAACACAGATACGCAGTATTTT.

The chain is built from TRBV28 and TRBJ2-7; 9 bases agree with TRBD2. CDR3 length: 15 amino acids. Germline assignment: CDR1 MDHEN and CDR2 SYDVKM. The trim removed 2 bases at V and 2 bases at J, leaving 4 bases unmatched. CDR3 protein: CASSLPLAGTYEQYF. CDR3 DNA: TGTGCCAGCAGTTTACCTCTAGCGGGGACCTACGAGCAGTACTTC.

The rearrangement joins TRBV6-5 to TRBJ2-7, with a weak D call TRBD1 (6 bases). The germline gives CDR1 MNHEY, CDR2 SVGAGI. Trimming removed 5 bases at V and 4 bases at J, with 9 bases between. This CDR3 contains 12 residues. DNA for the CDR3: TGTGCCAGCAGTAGACAGGTTTACGAGCAGTACTTC. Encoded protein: CASSRQVYEQYF.

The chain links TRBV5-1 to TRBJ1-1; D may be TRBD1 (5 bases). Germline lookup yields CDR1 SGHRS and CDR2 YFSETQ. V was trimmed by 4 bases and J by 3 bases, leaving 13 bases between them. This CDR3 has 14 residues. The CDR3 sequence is CASSPPWGDTEAFF. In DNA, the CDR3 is TGCGCCAGCAGCCCGCCCTGGGGGGACACTGAAGCTTTCTTT. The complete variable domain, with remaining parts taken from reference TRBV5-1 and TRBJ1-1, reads KAGVTQTPRYLIKTRGQQVTLSCSPISGHRSVSWYQQTPGQGLQFLFEYFSETQRNKGNFPGRFSGRQFSNSRSEMNVSTLELGDSALYLCASSPPWGDTEAFFGQGTRLTVV.

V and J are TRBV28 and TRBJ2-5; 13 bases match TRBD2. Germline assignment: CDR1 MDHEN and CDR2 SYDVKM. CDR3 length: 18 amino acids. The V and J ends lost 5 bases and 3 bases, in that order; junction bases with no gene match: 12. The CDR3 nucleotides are TGTGCCAGCAGTCCACTCACTAGCGGGAGGGCCGGGGAAGAGACCCAGTACTTC. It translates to CASSPLTSGRAGEETQYF.

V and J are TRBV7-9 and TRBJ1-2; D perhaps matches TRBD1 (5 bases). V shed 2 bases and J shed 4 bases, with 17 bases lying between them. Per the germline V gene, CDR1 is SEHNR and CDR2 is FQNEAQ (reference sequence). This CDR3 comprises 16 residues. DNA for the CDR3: TGTGCCAGCAGCTTACAGGCAGTAGGGGCGCGCTATGGCTACACCTTC. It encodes CASSLQAVGARYGYTF.

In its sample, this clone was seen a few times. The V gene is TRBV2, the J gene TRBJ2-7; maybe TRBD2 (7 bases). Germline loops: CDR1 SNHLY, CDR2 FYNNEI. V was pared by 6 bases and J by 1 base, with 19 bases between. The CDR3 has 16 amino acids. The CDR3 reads CASRDPGRGSSYEQYF. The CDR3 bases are TGTGCCAGCAGGGACCCGGGGAGGGGGTCTTCCTACGAGCAGTACTTC.

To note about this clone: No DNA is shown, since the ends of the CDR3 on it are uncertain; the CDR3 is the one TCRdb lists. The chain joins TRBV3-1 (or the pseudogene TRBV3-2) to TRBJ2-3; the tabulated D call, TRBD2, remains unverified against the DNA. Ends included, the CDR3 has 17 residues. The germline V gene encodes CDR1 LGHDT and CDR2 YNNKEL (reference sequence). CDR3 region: CASSQETVPLLTDTQYF.

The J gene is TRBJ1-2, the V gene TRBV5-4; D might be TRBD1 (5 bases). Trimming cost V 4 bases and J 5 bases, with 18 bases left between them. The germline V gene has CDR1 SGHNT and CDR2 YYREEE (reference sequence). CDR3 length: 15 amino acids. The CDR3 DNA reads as TGTGCCAGCAGCGGAAACAGGAAATCCGCATATGGCTACACCTTC. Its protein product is CASSGNRKSAYGYTF.

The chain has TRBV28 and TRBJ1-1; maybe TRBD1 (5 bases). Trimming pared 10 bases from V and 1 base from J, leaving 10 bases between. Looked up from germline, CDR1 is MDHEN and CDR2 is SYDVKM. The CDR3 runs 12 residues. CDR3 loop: CATLTGNTEAFF. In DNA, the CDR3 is TGTGCCACCTTAACAGGGAACACTGAAGCTTTCTTT.

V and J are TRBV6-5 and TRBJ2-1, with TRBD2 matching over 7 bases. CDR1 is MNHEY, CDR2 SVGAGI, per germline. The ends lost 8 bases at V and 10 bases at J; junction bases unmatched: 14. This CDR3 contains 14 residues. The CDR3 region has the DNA TGTGCCAGCGGGGGGGGAGTCCGAAGCAGAGAGCAGTTCTTC. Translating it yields CASGGGVRSREQFF.

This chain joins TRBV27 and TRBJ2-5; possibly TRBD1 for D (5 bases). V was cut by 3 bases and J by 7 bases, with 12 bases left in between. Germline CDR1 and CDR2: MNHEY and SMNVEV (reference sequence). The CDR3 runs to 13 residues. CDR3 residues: CASSFEQRGTQYF. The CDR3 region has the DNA TGTGCCAGCAGTTTCGAACAAAGGGGGACCCAGTACTTC.

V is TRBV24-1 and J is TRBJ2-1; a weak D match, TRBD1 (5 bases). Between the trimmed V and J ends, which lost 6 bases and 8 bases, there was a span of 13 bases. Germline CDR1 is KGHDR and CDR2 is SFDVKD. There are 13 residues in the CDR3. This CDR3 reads CATSPTQGHEQFF. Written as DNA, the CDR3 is TGTGCCACCAGTCCAACCCAGGGCCATGAGCAGTTCTTC.

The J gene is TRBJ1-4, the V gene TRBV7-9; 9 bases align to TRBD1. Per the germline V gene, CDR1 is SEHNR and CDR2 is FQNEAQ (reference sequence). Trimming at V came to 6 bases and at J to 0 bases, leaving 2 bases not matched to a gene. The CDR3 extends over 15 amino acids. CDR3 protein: CASRGQGSTNEKLFF. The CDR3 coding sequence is TGTGCCAGCAGGGGACAGGGCTCAACTAATGAAAAACTGTTTTTT.

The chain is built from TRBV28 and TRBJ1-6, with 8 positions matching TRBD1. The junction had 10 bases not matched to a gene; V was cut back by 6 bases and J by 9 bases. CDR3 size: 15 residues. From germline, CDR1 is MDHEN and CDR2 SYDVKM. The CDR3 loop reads CASRRQDRVFSPLHF. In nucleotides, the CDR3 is TGTGCCAGCAGGCGCCAGGACAGGGTTTTTTCACCCCTCCACTTT.

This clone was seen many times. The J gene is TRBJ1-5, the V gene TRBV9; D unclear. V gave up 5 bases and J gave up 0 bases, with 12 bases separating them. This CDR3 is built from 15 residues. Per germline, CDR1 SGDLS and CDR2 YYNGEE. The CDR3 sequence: CASSEDGNSNQPQHF. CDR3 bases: TGTGCCAGCAGTGAGGACGGGAATAGCAATCAGCCCCAGCATTTT. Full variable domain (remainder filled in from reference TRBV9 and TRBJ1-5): DSGVTQTPKHLITATGQRVTLRCSPRSGDLSVYWYQQSLDQGLQFLIQYYNGEERAKGNILERFSAQQFPDLHSELNLSSLELGDSALYFCASSEDGNSNQPQHFGDGTRLSIL.

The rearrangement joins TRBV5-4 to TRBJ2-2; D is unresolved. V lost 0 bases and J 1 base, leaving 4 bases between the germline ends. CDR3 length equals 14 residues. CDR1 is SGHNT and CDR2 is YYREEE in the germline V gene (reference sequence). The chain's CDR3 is CASSLERNTGELFF. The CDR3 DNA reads TGTGCCAGCAGCTTGGAGAGGAACACCGGGGAGCTGTTTTTT. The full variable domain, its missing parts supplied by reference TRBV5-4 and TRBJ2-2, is ETGVTQSPTHLIKTRGQQVTLRCSSQSGHNTVSWYQQALGQGPQFIFQYYREEENGRGNFPPRFSGLQFPNYSSELNVNALELDDSALYLCASSLERNTGELFFGEGSRLTVL.

The CDR3 reads CASSLELAGAYNEQFF. CDR3 DNA: TGTGCCAGCAGCTTGGAGCTAGCGGGAGCTTACAATGAGCAGTTCTTC. The chain uses TRBV5-5 and TRBJ2-1; the match to TRBD2 covers 10 bases. CDR3 length: 16 residues. V gave up 0 bases and J gave up 4 bases; unmatched junction bases: 4. Germline values: CDR1 SGHKS, CDR2 YYEKEE (reference sequence). Full variable domain (rest looked up from reference TRBV5-5 and TRBJ2-1): DAGVTQSPTHLIKTRGQQVTLRCSPISGHKSVSWYQQVLGQGPQFIFQYYEKEERGRGNFPDRFSARQFPNYSSELNVNALLLGDSALYLCASSLELAGAYNEQFFGPGTRLTVL.

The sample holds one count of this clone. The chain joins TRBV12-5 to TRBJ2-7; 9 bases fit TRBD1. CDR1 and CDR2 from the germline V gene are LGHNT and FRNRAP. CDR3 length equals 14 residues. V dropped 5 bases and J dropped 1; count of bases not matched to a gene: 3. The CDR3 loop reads CASGLGQGSYEQYF. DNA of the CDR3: TGTGCTAGTGGTCTGGGACAGGGATCCTACGAGCAGTACTTC.

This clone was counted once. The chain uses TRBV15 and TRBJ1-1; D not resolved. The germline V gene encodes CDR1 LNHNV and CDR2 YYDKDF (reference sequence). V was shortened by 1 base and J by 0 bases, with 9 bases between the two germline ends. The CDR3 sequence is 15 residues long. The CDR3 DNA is TGTGCCACCAGCAGAGCCACTACGTTGAACACTGAAGCTTTCTTT. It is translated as CATSRATTLNTEAFF.

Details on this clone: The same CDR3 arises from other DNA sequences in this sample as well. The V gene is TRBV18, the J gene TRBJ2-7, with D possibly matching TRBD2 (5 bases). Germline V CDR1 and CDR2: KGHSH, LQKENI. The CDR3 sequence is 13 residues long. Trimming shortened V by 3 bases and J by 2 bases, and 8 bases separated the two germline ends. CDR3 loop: CASSPPGAYEQYF. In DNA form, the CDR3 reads TGTGCCAGCTCACCTCCCGGGGCCTACGAGCAGTACTTC.

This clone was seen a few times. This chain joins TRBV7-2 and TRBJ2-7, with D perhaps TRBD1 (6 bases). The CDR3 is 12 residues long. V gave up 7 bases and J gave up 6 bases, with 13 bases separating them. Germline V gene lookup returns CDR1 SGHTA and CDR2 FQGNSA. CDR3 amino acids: CASNRDNFEQYF. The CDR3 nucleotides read TGTGCCAGCAACCGGGACAATTTCGAGCAGTACTTC.

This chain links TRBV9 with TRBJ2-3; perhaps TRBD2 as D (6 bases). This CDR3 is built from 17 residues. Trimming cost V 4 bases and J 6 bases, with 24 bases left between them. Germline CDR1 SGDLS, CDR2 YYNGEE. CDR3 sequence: CASSPPPASAKRDTQYF. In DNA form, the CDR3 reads TGTGCCAGCAGCCCCCCCCCGGCTAGCGCCAAGCGGGATACGCAGTATTTT. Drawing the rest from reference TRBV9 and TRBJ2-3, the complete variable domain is DSGVTQTPKHLITATGQRVTLRCSPRSGDLSVYWYQQSLDQGLQFLIQYYNGEERAKGNILERFSAQQFPDLHSELNLSSLELGDSALYFCASSPPPASAKRDTQYFGPGTRLTVL.

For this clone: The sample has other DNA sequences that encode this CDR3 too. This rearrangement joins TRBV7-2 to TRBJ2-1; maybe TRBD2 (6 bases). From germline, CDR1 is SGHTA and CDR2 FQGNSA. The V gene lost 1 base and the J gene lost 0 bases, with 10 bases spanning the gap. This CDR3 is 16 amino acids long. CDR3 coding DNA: TGTGCCAGCAGCTTAGACGCGGGGAGCTCCTACAATGAGCAGTTCTTC. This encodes CASSLDAGSSYNEQFF.

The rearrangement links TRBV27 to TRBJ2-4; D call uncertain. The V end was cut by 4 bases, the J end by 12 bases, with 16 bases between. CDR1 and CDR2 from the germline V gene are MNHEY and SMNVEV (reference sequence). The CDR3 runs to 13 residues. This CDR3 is CASSSYPTGSQYF. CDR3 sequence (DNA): TGTGCCAGCAGTTCATATCCGACCGGGTCTCAGTACTTC.

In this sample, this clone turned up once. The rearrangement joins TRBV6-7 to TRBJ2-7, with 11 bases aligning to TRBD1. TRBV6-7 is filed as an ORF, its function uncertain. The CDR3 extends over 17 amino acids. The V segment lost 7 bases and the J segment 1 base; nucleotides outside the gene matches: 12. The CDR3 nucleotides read TGTGCCAGCACCATCGGGACAGGGGGATTAGAGTCCTACGAGCAGTACTTC. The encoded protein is CASTIGTGGLESYEQYF.

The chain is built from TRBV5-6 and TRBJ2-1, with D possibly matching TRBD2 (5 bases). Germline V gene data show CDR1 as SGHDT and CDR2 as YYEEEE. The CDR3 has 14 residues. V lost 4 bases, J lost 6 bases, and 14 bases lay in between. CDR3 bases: TGTGCCAGCAGCGACGGGCCCGCGGGCAATGAGCAGTTCTTC. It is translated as CASSDGPAGNEQFF. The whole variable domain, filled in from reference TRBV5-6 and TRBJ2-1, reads DAGVTQSPTHLIKTRGQQVTLRCSPKSGHDTVSWYQQALGQGPQFIFQYYEEEERQRGNFPDRFSGHQFPNYSSELNVNALLLGDSALYLCASSDGPAGNEQFFGPGTRLTVL.

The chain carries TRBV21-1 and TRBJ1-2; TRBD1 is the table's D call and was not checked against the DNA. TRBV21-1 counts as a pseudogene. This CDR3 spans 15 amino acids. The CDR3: CASSKGGDREVGITF. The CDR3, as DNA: TGTGCCAGCAGCAAAGGTGGAGACAGGGAGGTAGGAATCACCTTC.

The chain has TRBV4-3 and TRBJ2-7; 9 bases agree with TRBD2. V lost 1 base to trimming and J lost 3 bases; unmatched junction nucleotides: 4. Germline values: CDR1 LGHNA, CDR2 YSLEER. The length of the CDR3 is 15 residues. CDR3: CASSQGLADLYEQYF. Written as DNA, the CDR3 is TGCGCCAGCAGCCAAGGACTAGCGGACCTCTACGAGCAGTACTTC.